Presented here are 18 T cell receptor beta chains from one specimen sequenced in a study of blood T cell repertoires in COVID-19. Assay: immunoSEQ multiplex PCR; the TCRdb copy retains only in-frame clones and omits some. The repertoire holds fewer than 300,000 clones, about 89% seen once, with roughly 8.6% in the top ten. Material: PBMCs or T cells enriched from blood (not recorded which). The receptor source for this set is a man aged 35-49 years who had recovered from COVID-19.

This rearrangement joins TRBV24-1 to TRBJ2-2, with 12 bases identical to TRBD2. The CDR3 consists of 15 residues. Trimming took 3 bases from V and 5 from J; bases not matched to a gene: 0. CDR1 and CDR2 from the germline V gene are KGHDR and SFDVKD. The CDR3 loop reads CATSDGLAGTGELFF. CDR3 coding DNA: TGTGCCACCAGTGATGGACTAGCGGGAACCGGGGAGCTGTTTTTT.

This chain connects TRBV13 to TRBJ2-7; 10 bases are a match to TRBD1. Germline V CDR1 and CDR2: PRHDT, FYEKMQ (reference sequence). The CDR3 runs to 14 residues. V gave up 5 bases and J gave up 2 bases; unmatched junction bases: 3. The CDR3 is CASSMGTGAYEQYF. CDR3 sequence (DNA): TGTGCCAGCAGCATGGGGACAGGGGCCTACGAGCAGTACTTC.

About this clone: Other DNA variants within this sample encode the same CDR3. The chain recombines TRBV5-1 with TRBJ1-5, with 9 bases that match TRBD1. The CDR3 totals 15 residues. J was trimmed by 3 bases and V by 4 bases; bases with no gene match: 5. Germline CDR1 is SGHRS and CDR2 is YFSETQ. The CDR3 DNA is TGCGCCAGCAGCCTCGGGACAGGGCTCAATCAGCCCCAGCATTTT. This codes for CASSLGTGLNQPQHF.

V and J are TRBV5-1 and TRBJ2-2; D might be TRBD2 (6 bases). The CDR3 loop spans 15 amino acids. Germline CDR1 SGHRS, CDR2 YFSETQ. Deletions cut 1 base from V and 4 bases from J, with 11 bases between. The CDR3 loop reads CASSLRREGTGELFF. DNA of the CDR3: TGCGCCAGCAGCTTGAGGCGGGAAGGCACCGGGGAGCTGTTTTTT.

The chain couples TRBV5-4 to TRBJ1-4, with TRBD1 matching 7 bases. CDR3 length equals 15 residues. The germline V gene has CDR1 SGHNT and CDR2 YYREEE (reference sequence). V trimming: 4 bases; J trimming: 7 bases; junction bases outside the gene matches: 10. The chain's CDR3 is CASSPLGGQSEKLFF. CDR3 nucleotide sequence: TGTGCCAGCAGCCCCTTAGGGGGCCAAAGTGAAAAACTGTTTTTT.

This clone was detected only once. CDR3 DNA sequence: TGTGCCACCAGCAGAGGGACAGGAGGGGATTCACCCCTCCACTTT. Translation: CATSRGTGGDSPLHF. The chain joins TRBV15 to TRBJ1-6, with 7 bases identical to TRBD1. CDR3 length: 15 residues. Germline V lookup: CDR1 LNHNV, CDR2 YYDKDF (reference sequence). V lost 1 base, J lost 8 bases, and 5 bases stayed unmatched.

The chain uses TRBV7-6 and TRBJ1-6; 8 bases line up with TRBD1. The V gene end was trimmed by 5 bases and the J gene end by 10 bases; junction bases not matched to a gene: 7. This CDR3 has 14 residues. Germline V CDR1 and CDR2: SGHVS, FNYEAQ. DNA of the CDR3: TGTGCCAGCAGCCAGACAGGGGTAGAATCACCCCTCCACTTT. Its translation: CASSQTGVESPLHF.

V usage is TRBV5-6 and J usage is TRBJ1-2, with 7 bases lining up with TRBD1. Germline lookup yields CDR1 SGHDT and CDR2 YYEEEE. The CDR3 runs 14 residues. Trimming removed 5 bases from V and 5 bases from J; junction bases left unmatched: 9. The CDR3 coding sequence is TGTGCCAGCAGTTACGGACTGACAGGGTATGGCTACACCTTC. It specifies CASSYGLTGYGYTF.

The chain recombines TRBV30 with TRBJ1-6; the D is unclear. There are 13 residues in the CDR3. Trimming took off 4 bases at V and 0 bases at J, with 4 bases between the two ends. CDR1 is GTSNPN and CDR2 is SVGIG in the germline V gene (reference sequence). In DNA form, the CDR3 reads TGTGCCTGGACTAGCTCCTATAATTCACCCCTCCACTTT. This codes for CAWTSSYNSPLHF.

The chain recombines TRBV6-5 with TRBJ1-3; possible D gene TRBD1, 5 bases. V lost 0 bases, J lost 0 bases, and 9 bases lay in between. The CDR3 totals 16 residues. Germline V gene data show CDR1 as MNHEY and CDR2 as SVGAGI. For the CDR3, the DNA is TGTGCCAGCAGTTACTCACAGGAGAACTCTGGAAACACCATATATTTT. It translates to CASSYSQENSGNTIYF.

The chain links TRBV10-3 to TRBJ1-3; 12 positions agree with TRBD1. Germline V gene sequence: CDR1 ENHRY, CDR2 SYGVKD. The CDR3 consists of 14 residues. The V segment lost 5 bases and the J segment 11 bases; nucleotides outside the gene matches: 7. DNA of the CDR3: TGTGCCATCAGTTCCGGGACAGGGGGCTCACCCATATATTTT. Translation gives CAISSGTGGSPIYF.

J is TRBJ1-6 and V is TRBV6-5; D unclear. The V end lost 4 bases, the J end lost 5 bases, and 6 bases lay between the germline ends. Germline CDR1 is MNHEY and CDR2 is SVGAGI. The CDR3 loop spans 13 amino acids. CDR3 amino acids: CASSLENNSPLHF. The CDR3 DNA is TGTGCCAGCAGTTTAGAGAATAATTCACCCCTCCACTTT.

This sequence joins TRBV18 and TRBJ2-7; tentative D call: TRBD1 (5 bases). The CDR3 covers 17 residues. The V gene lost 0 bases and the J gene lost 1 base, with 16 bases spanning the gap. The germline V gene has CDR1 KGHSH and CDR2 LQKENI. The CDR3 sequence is CASSPPESTGKSYEQYF. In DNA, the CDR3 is TGTGCCAGCTCACCACCGGAGTCAACAGGCAAATCCTACGAGCAGTACTTC.

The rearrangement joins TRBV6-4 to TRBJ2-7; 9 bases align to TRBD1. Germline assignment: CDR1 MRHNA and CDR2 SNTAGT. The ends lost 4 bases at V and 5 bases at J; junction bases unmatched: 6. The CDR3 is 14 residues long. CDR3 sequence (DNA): TGTGCCAGCAGTGTAACAGGGGGCATGGACGAGCAGTACTTC. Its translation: CASSVTGGMDEQYF.

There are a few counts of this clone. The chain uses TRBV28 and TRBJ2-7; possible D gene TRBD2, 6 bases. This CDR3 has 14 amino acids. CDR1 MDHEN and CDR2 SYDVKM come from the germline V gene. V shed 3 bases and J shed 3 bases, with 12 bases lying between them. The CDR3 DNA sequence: TGTGCCAGCAGTTTCCCGGGACTCCACTACGAGCAGTACTTC. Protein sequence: CASSFPGLHYEQYF.

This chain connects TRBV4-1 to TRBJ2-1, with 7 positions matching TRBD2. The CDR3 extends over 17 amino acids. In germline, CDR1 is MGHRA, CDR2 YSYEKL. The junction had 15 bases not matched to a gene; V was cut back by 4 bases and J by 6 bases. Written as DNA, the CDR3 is TGCGCCAGCAGCCCTGCGAACCGGGGGAGGGCCTTCAATGAGCAGTTCTTC. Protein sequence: CASSPANRGRAFNEQFF.

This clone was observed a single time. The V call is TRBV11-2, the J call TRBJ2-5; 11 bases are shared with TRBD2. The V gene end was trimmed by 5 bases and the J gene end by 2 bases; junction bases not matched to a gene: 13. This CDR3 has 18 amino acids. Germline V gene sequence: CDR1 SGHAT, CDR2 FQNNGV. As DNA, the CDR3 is TGTGCCAGCAGCCGTGGGACTAGCGGCCCCCTCACGCAAGAGACCCAGTACTTC. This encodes CASSRGTSGPLTQETQYF. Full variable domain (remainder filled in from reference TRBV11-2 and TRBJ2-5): EAGVAQSPRYKIIEKRQSVAFWCNPISGHATLYWYQQILGQGPKLLIQFQNNGVVDDSQLPKDRFSAERLKGVDSTLKIQPAKLEDSAVYLCASSRGTSGPLTQETQYFGPGTRLLVL.

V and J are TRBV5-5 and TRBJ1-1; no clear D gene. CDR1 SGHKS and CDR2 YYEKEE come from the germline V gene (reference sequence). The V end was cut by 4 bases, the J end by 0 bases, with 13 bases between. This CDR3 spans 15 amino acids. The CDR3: CASSPSRLMNTEAFF. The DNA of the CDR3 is TGTGCCAGCAGCCCTTCGAGGCTCATGAACACTGAAGCTTTCTTT.